This entry describes one T cell receptor (beta chain). The run depth of the assay was deep. TCRdb's table, derived via immunoSEQ multiplex PCR, lists solely in-frame clones and lacks some. The sample contains some 2,100,000 clones, approximately 94% of which appear only once. This CDR3 comprises 14 residues. From germline, CDR1 is MNHEY and CDR2 SMNVEV (reference sequence). V trimming: 5 bases; J trimming: 4 bases; junction bases outside the gene matches: 8. The sample is drawn from a study of shared clonotypes between healthy human individuals. Naivety among CD8 cells was defined by CD45RO negativity and positive CCR7 selection, thereby excluding terminally differentiated effector memory CD45RA+ cells.

This rearrangement joins TRBV27 to TRBJ2-7, with 7 bases matching TRBD2. The sequencing sample was made of naive CD8+ T cells from PBMCs. The receptor comes from a man younger than 30 in good health. Some clones in this sample may be carry-over from other donors' samples. This chain's CDR3 is CASSKAGESYEQYF. The CDR3 coding sequence is TGTGCCAGCAGTAAGGCGGGAGAGTCTTACGAGCAGTACTTC.